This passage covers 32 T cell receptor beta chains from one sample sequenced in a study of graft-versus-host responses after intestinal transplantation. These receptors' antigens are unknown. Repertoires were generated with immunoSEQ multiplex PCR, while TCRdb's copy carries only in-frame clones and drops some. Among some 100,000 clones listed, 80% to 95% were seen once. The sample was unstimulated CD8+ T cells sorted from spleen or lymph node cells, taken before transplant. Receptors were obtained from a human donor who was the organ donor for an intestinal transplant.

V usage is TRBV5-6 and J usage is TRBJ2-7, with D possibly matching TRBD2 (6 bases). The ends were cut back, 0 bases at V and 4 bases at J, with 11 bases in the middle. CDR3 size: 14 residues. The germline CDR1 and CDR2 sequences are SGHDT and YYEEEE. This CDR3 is CASSLEGLGYEQYF. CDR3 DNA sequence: TGTGCCAGCAGCTTGGAGGGACTGGGGTACGAGCAGTACTTC.

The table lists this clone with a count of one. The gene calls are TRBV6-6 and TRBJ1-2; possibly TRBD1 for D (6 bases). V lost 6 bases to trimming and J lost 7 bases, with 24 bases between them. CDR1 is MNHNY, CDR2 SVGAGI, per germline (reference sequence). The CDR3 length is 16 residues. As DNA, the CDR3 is TGTGCCAGCAGCGTTATTCCCTTCCGGAGGGGGGGTGGCTACACCTTC. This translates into CASSVIPFRRGGGYTF.

The CDR3 nucleotides are TGTGCCAGCAGTCCGGGACACTCTGGAAACACCATATATTTT. It encodes CASSPGHSGNTIYF. The chain recombines TRBV6-1 with TRBJ1-3, with D tentatively TRBD1 (6 bases). The V end was cut by 5 bases, the J end by 0 bases, with 8 bases between. Germline V gene lookup returns CDR1 MNHNS and CDR2 SASEGT. The CDR3 runs to 14 residues.

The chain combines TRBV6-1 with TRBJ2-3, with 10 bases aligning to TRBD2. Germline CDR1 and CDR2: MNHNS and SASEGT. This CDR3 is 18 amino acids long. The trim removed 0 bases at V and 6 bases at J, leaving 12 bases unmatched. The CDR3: CASSEARYSGGTRDTQYF. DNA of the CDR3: TGTGCCAGCAGTGAAGCGAGGTATAGCGGGGGGACCAGGGATACGCAGTATTTT.

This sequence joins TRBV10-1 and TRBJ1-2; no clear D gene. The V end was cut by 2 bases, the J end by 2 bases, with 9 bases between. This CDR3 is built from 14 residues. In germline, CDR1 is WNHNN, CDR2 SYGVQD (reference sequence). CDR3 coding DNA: TGCGCCAGCAGTGAGGACACGGTGAACTATGGCTACACCTTC. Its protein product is CASSEDTVNYGYTF.

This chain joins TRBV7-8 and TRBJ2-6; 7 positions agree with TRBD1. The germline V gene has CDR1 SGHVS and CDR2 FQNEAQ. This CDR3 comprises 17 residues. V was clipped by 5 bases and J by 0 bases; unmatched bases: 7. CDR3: CASSTGTEYSGANVLTF. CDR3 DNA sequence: TGTGCCAGCAGCACCGGGACAGAGTACTCTGGGGCCAACGTCCTGACTTTC.

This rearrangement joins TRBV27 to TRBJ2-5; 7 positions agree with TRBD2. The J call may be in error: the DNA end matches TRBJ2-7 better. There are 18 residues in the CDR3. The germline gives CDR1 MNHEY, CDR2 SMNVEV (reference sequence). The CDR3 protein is CASGSGGFTGSGSYEQYF. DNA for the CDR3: TGTGCCAGCGGATCGGGGGGATTCACTGGGTCAGGATCTTACGAGCAGTACTTC.

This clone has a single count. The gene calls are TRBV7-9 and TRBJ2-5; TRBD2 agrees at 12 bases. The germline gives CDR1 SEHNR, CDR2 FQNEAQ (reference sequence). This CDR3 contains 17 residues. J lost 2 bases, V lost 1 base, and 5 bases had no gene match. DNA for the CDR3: TGTGCCAGCAGCTTAGAACTAGCGGGGGGCCAACAAGAGACCCAGTACTTC. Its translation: CASSLELAGGQQETQYF.

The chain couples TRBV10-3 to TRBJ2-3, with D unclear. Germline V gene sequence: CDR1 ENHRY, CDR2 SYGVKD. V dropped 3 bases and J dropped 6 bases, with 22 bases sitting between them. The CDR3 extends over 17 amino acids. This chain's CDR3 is CAISDVLRSGYPDTQYF. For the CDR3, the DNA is TGTGCCATCAGTGACGTCCTCCGGTCAGGTTATCCCGATACGCAGTATTTT.

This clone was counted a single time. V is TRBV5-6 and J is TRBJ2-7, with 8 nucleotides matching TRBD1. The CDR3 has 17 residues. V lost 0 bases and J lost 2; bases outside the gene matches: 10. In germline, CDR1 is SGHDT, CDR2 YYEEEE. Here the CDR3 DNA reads TGTGCCAGCAGCTTGGAGGTCATAGGGGACAGGACCTACGAGCAGTACTTC. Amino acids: CASSLEVIGDRTYEQYF.

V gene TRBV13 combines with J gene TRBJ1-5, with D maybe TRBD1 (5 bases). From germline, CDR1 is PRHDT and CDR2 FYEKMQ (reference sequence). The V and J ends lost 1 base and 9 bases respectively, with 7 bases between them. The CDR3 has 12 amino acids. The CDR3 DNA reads TGTGCCAGCAGCTTAGCAAGGGGGCCCCAGCATTTT. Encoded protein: CASSLARGPQHF.

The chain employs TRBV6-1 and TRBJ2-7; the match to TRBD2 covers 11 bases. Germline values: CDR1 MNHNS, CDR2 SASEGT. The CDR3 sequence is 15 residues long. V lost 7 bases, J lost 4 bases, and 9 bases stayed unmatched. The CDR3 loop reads CASKELAGAGYEQYF. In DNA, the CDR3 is TGTGCCAGCAAAGAACTAGCGGGAGCAGGTTACGAGCAGTACTTC.

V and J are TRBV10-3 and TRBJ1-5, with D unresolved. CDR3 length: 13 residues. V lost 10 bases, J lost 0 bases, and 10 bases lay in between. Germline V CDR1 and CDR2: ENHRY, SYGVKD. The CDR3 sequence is CATSTYSNQPQHF. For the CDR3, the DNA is TGTGCCACCTCGACTTATAGCAATCAGCCCCAGCATTTT.

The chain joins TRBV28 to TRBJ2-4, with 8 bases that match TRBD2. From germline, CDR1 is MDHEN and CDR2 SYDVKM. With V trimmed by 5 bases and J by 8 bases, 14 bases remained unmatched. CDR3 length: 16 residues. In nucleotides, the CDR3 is TGTGCCAGCAGTCCCCTCGGACTAGCCGGGGTTGACATTCAGTACTTC. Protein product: CASSPLGLAGVDIQYF.

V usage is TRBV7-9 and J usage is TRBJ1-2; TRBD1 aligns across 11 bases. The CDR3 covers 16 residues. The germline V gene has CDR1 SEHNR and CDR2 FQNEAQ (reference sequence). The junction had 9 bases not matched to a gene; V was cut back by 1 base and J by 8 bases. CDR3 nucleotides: TGTGCCAGCAGCTTAGTAGGATGGACAGGGGGCGCCGGCTACACCTTC. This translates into CASSLVGWTGGAGYTF.

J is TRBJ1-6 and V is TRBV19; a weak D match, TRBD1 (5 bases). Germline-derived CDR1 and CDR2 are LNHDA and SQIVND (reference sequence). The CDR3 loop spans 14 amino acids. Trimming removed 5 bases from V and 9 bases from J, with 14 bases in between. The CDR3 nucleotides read TGTGCCAGTAGTTGGTTGGGGCACGGTTCACCCCTCCACTTT. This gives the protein CASSWLGHGSPLHF.

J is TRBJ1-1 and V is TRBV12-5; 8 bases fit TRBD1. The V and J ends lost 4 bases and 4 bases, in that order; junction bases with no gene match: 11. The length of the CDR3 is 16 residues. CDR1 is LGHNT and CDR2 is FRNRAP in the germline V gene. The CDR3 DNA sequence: TGTGCTAGTGGTTCGGGCCCGACAGGGGAGGGCACTGAAGCTTTCTTT. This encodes CASGSGPTGEGTEAFF.

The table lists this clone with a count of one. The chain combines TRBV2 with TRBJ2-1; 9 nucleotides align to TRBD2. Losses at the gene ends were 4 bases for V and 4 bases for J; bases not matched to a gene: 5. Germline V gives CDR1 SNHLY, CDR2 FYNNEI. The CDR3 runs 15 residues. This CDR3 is CASSGSGSVYNEQFF. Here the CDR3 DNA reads TGTGCCAGCAGTGGTAGCGGGAGTGTATACAATGAGCAGTTCTTC.

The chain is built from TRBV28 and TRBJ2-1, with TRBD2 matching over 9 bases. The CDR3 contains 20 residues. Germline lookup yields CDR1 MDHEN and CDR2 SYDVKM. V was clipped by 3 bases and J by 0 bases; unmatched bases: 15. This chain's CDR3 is CASSFQPGLAGMISYNEQFF. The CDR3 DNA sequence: TGTGCCAGCAGTTTTCAGCCCGGTCTAGCGGGAATGATCTCCTACAATGAGCAGTTCTTC.

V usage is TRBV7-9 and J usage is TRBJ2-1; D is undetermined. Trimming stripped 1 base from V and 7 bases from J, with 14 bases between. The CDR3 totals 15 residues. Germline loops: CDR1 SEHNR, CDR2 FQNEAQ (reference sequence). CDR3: CASSLVRSRENEQFF. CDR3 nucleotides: TGTGCCAGCAGCTTAGTGCGGAGTAGAGAAAATGAGCAGTTCTTC.

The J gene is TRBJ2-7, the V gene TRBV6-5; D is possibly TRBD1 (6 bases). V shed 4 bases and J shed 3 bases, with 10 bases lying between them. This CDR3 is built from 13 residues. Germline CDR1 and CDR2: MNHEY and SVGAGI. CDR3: CASSFRDNYEQYF. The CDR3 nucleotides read TGTGCCAGCAGTTTTAGGGACAACTACGAGCAGTACTTC.

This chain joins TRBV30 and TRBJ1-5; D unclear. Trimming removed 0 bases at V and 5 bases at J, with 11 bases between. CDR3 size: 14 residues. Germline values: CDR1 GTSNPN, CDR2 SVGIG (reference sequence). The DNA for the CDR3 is TGTGCCTGGAGTGTAGTTAGTATGGATCAGCCCCAGCATTTT. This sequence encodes CAWSVVSMDQPQHF.

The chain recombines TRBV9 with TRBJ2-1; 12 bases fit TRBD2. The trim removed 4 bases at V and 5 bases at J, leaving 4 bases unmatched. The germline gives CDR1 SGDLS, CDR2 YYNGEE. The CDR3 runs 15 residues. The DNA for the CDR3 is TGTGCCAGCAGCCCCACTAGCGGGGGGAACAATGAGCAGTTCTTC. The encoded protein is CASSPTSGGNNEQFF.

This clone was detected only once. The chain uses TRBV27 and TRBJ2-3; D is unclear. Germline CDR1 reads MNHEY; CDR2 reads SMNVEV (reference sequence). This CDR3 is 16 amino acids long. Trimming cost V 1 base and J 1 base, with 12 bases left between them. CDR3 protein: CASSLLSPPGTDTQYF. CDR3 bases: TGTGCCAGCAGTTTATTGTCACCCCCGGGCACAGATACGCAGTATTTT.

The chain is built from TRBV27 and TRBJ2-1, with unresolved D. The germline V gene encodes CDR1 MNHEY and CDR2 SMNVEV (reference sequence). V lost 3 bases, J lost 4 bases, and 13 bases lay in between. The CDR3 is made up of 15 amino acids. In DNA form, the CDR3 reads TGTGCCAGCAGTTTTGAGCAGACGAGGTACAATGAGCAGTTCTTC. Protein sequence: CASSFEQTRYNEQFF.

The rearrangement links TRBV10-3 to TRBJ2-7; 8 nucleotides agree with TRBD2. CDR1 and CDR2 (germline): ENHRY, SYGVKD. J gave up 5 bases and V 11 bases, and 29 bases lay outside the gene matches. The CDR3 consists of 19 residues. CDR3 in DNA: TGTGCCTCCAAACGCGGCAAGCGGGAGTCGGGCGCGGAGCGGGACGAGCAGTACTTC. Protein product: CASKRGKRESGAERDEQYF.

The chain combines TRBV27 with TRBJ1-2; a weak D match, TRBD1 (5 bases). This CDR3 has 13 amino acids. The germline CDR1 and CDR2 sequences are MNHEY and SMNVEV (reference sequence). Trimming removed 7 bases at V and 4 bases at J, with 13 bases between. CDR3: CASTLGEAYGYTF. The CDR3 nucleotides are TGTGCCAGCACCCTGGGGGAGGCCTATGGCTACACCTTC.

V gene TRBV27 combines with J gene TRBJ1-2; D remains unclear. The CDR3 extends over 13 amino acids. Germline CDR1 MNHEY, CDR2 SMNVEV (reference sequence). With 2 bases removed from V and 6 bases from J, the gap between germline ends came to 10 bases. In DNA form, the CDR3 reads TGTGCCAGCAGTTTAACAGTCTCAAATGGCTACACCTTC. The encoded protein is CASSLTVSNGYTF.

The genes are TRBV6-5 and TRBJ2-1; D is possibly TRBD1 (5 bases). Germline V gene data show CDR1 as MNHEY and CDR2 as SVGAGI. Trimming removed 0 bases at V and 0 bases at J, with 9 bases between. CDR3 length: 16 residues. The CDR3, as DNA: TGTGCCAGCAGTTACTCGATTACAGGCTCCTACAATGAGCAGTTCTTC. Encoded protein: CASSYSITGSYNEQFF.

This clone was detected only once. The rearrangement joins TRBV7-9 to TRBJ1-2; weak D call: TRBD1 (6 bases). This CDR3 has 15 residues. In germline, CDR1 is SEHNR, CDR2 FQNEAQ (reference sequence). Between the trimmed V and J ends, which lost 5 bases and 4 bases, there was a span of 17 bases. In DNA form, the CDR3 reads TGTGCCAGCAGCGCCCCGGACAGCCTTTCCTATGGCTACACCTTC. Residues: CASSAPDSLSYGYTF.

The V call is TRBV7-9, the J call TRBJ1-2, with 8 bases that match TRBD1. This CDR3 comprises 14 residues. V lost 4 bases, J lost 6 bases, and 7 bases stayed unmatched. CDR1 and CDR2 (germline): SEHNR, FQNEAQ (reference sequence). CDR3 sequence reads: CASSYPDRVNGYTF. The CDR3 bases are TGTGCCAGCAGCTACCCGGACAGGGTAAATGGCTACACCTTC.

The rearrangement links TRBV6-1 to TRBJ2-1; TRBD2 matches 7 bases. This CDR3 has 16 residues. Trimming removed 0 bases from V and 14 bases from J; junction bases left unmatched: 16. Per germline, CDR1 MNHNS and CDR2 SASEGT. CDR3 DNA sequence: TGTGCCAGCAGTGAAGCAGCGGGACTCCACATTATCGAAAAGTTCTTC. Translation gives CASSEAAGLHIIEKFF.